This TCR beta chain appears in the sequencing data of a study of neurological immune-mediated disorders. Overall study findings and caveats: Private repertoires in all groups were suggested by the finding that expanded clones across subjects shared no CDR3 amino acid sequences.

A 10-nucleotide random UMI tagged transcripts in template-switch 5'RACE cDNA synthesis. TCRdb re-called the 5' RACE reads with MiXCR, one entry per CDR3 protein. The sample includes some 100,000 distinct CDR3 sequences, approximately 13% of them seen just once. The time point is: longitudinal time-point 2. The unsorted libraries originated from 2 million PBMCs kept at -80 C. As concerns this clonotype: Its specificity is not known. A read error may be the cause here, since a much bigger clone is one base away.

Germline loops: CDR1 SNHLY, CDR2 FYNNEI. This CDR3 has 13 amino acids. The ends were cut back, 4 bases at V and 6 bases at J, with 10 bases in the middle. The rearrangement uses TRBV2 and TRBJ2-1; D uncertain. This clonotype originated in a female donor with HTLV-1-associated myelopathy (HAM/TSP). The material sequenced was PBMCs. CDR3 sequence (DNA): TGTGCCAGCAGTGGGATGCTTAGCAATGAGCAGTTCTTC. Encoded protein: CASSGMLSNEQFF. Combining the CDR3 with reference TRBV2 and TRBJ2-1 gives the whole variable domain EPEVTQTPSHQVTQMGQEVILRCVPISNHLYFYWYRQILGQKVEFLVSFYNNEISEKSEIFDDQFSVERPDGSNFTLKIRSTKLEDSAMYFCASSGMLSNEQFFGPGTRLTVL.